This TCR beta chain derives from a study of Graves' ophthalmopathy and Graves' hyperthyroidism. Orbital computed tomography, together with clinical symptoms, serum thyroxine, TRAb and thyroid ultrasound, was used for diagnosis. The length of the CDR3 is 16 residues. Losses at the gene ends were 4 bases for V and 5 bases for J; bases not matched to a gene: 5. The germline gives CDR1 MGHDK, CDR2 SYGVNS. For repertoire sequencing, the TCR beta CDR3 regions were amplified from RNA transcripts. HTBI primers primed a first-round RT-PCR, and a second-round multiplex PCR followed. Each CDR3 protein gets one entry after TCRdb re-called the multiplex PCR reads with MiXCR. In the table there are more than 550,000 distinct CDR3 sequences, roughly two fifths of which are singletons.

The receptor was derived from an adult man with Graves' ophthalmopathy. The source material was peripheral blood. This chain joins TRBV25-1 and TRBJ2-2, with TRBD2 identical over 12 bases. The DNA for the CDR3 is TGTGCCAGCAGTGGCCTAGCGGGAGGGCGGACCGGGGAGCTGTTTTTT. It is translated as CASSGLAGGRTGELFF.